This T cell receptor beta chain was profiled in a study of T-cell memory formation after mild COVID-19. Whole-study results and caveats: Clones that contracted from day 15 to 85 were balanced CD4/CD8, while later expanders leaned CD4+. Contracting CD8+ clones were enriched in EMRA, CD4+ mainly in CM and EM.

This clonotype came up a few times. Its antigen is unknown. 5'RACE with constant-segment primers built TCRalpha and TCRbeta cDNA libraries with UMIs. From the 5' RACE reads, TCRdb called clonotypes with MiXCR, one entry per CDR3 protein. The data hold 470,000 or so distinct CDR3 sequences, with under 20% observed a single time. Germline CDR1 and CDR2: SEHNR and FQNEAQ (reference sequence). V lost 6 bases and J 7 bases, leaving 12 bases between the germline ends. The CDR3 is 12 residues long. The sequenced sample consisted of PBMCs or a T cell subset sorted from them (not recorded which). This receptor was identified in a man aged 18 to 30 who had mild COVID-19 (a few samples of this study predate the infection). Cell type and time point are not known. The chain joins TRBV7-9 to TRBJ1-1; D is undetermined. The CDR3 protein is CASRGLIGEAFF. The DNA for the CDR3 is TGTGCCAGCAGAGGGTTGATTGGTGAAGCTTTCTTT.